These 30 T cell receptor beta chains share one sample of origin, sequenced in a study of blood T cell repertoires in COVID-19. The data were produced by immunoSEQ multiplex PCR, yet TCRdb's version contains in-frame clones alone and is incomplete. The sample carries 95,000 to 150,000 clones, 82% recorded once. Sequenced input: peripheral blood. These receptor sequences come from a woman between 70 and 85 years old with acute or convalescent COVID-19.

The rearrangement links TRBV18 to TRBJ1-3; no firm D call. The ends were cut back, 4 bases at V and 0 bases at J, with 4 bases in the middle. The germline CDR1 and CDR2 sequences are KGHSH and LQKENI. This CDR3 is built from 13 residues. As DNA, the CDR3 is TGTGCCAGCTCACTTAACTCTGGAAACACCATATATTTT. Protein sequence: CASSLNSGNTIYF.

CDR3 in amino acids: CASSPVTRGWETQYF. The CDR3 DNA is TGTGCCAGCAGCCCCGTGACCAGGGGATGGGAGACCCAGTACTTC. The J gene is TRBJ2-5, the V gene TRBV11-2; TRBD1 is a possible D gene (6 bases). This CDR3 is built from 15 residues. CDR1 and CDR2 from the germline V gene are SGHAT and FQNNGV. Between the trimmed V and J ends, which lost 5 bases and 5 bases, there was a span of 18 bases.

V is TRBV7-9 and J is TRBJ2-1; TRBD2 matches at 8 bases. J gave up 4 bases and V 1 base, and 6 bases lay outside the gene matches. The CDR3 length is 16 residues. Germline CDR1 and CDR2: SEHNR and FQNEAQ (reference sequence). The DNA for the CDR3 is TGTGCCAGCAGCTTAGTACTAGCGGACCCATACAATGAGCAGTTCTTC. Protein: CASSLVLADPYNEQFF. Combining the CDR3 with reference TRBV7-9 and TRBJ2-1 gives the whole variable domain DTGVSQNPRHKITKRGQNVTFRCDPISEHNRLYWYRQTLGQGPEFLTYFQNEAQLEKSRLLSDRFSAERPKGSFSTLEIQRTEQGDSAMYLCASSLVLADPYNEQFFGPGTRLTVL.

This chain uses TRBV29-1 with TRBJ2-5; tentative D call: TRBD2 (6 bases). The V gene lost 4 bases and the J gene lost 2 bases, with 8 bases spanning the gap. Germline values: CDR1 SQVTM, CDR2 ANQGSEA. The CDR3 is 12 amino acids. CDR3 in amino acids: CSVAAGQETQYF. CDR3 DNA: TGCAGCGTTGCGGCGGGGCAAGAGACCCAGTACTTC. The whole variable domain, filled in from reference TRBV29-1 and TRBJ2-5, reads SAVISQKPSRDICQRGTSLTIQCQVDSQVTMMFWYRQQPGQSLTLIATANQGSEATYESGFVIDKFPISRPNLTFSTLTVSNMSPEDSSIYLCSVAAGQETQYFGPGTRLLVL.

This chain links TRBV7-7 with TRBJ2-3; 8 bases map to TRBD1. The junction had 4 bases not matched to a gene; V was cut back by 4 bases and J by 1 base. Germline CDR1 reads SSHAT; CDR2 reads FNYEAQ (reference sequence). The CDR3 is 15 residues long. The CDR3 spells CASSSTGARTDTQYF. The CDR3 bases are TGTGCCAGCAGCTCGACAGGGGCCCGCACAGATACGCAGTATTTT. Complete variable domain (other parts from reference TRBV7-7 and TRBJ2-3): GAGVSQSPRYKVTKRGQDVTLRCDPISSHATLYWYQQALGQGPEFLTYFNYEAQPDKSGLPSDRFSAERPEGSISTLTIQRTEQRDSAMYRCASSSTGARTDTQYFGPGTRLTVL.

The J gene is TRBJ2-2, the V gene TRBV7-9, with TRBD1 as a possible D gene (6 bases). Trimming removed 3 bases from V and 4 bases from J, with 12 bases in between. CDR1 and CDR2 from the germline V gene are SEHNR and FQNEAQ (reference sequence). This CDR3 has 15 residues. In DNA, the CDR3 is TGTGCCAGCAGCTTCAGGGGTTCGGTCACCGGGGAGCTGTTTTTT. This gives the protein CASSFRGSVTGELFF.

The chain is built from TRBV28 and TRBJ1-5; TRBD1 agrees at 8 bases. CDR3 length: 14 residues. Germline trimming cut 5 bases from V and 6 bases from J; bases unmatched to any gene: 6. Germline V gene data show CDR1 as MDHEN and CDR2 as SYDVKM. As DNA, the CDR3 is TGTGCCAGCAGTAAGCAGGGGGCATCTCAGCCCCAGCATTTT. It codes for CASSKQGASQPQHF.

V gene TRBV21-1 combines with J gene TRBJ2-3; TRBD2 is taken as the D call from the table, unchecked against the DNA. TRBV21-1 constitutes a pseudogene. CDR3 length: 15 amino acids. The CDR3 DNA is TGTGCCAGCAGCAAAGATCCAGCGGGGCGCGATACGCAGTATTTT. Its protein is CASSKDPAGRDTQYF.

The rearrangement uses TRBV23-1 and TRBJ1-2; weak D call: TRBD1 (5 bases). TRBV23-1 falls under the ORF class, with uncertain function. V lost 4 bases and J 4 bases, leaving 10 bases between the germline ends. The CDR3 covers 13 residues. CDR3 in DNA: TGCGCCAGCAGTCGGGAAGGGGTCTATGGCTACACCTTC. Translating it yields CASSREGVYGYTF.

This chain uses TRBV10-3 with TRBJ1-4; D is unclear. Germline-derived CDR1 and CDR2 are ENHRY and SYGVKD. Trimming cost V 2 bases and J 5 bases, with 9 bases left between them. CDR3 length: 14 residues. The CDR3 sequence: CAISEARVNEKLFF. CDR3 DNA sequence: TGTGCCATCAGTGAGGCGCGAGTAAATGAAAAACTGTTTTTT.

This chain uses TRBV24-1 with TRBJ1-1, with TRBD1 matching 7 bases. Germline CDR1 is KGHDR and CDR2 is SFDVKD. The CDR3 consists of 17 residues. V dropped 1 base and J dropped 0; count of bases not matched to a gene: 7. The CDR3 DNA is TGTGCCACCAGTGATTTTGGGACAGCTCTCATGAACACTGAAGCTTTCTTT. This codes for CATSDFGTALMNTEAFF.

This clone has only one observation. V usage is TRBV28 and J usage is TRBJ1-1, with 8 bases lining up with TRBD1. The CDR3 length is 15 residues. The ends lost 3 bases at V and 2 bases at J; junction bases unmatched: 5. Germline V gene sequence: CDR1 MDHEN, CDR2 SYDVKM. The CDR3 sequence: CASSLQGTGNTEAFF. As DNA, the CDR3 is TGTGCCAGCAGTTTGCAGGGGACAGGTAACACTGAAGCTTTCTTT.

The V and J genes are TRBV6-6 and TRBJ1-1; D not resolved. Trimming removed 8 bases from V and 7 bases from J, with 20 bases in between. The CDR3 extends over 14 amino acids. Germline CDR1 reads MNHNY; CDR2 reads SVGAGI (reference sequence). The CDR3 bases are TGTGCCAGCTTCGTTGACGGGGATTATATTGAAGCTTTCTTT. It codes for CASFVDGDYIEAFF.

The CDR3: CASSLRGGDGYEQYF. CDR3 nucleotides: TGTGCCAGCAGCTTAAGGGGAGGGGACGGTTACGAGCAGTACTTC. The rearrangement joins TRBV11-3 to TRBJ2-7; 7 bases fit TRBD2. With 2 bases clipped from V and 4 bases from J, the junction kept 8 bases outside the gene matches. Per the germline V gene, CDR1 is SGHNT and CDR2 is YENEEA. This CDR3 is 15 amino acids long.

This sequence joins TRBV7-6 and TRBJ2-5; 11 nucleotides line up with TRBD2. The CDR3 extends over 14 amino acids. J gave up 5 bases and V 7 bases, and 6 bases lay outside the gene matches. Germline loops: CDR1 SGHVS, CDR2 FNYEAQ. Here the CDR3 DNA reads TGTGCCAGCACGGGACTAGCGGCCTCGGAGACCCAGTACTTC. Its translation is CASTGLAASETQYF.

The chain combines TRBV7-2 with TRBJ1-6; tentative D call: TRBD1 (6 bases). V was cut by 2 bases and J by 9 bases, with 14 bases left in between. Germline assignment: CDR1 SGHTA and CDR2 FQGNSA. CDR3 length: 15 amino acids. CDR3 region: CASSLIWEGVSPLHF. The CDR3 bases are TGTGCCAGCAGCTTAATTTGGGAGGGGGTTTCACCCCTCCACTTT.

CDR3 nucleotides: TGTGCCAGCAGCTTAGGGGGTGGGAGTTCGGGCACCGGGGAGCTGTTTTTT. Protein: CASSLGGGSSGTGELFF. The chain recombines TRBV7-8 with TRBJ2-2; D may be TRBD2 (5 bases). The CDR3 spans 17 residues. Trimming stripped 1 base from V and 4 bases from J, with 16 bases between. CDR1 SGHVS and CDR2 FQNEAQ come from the germline V gene.

V gene TRBV5-6 combines with J gene TRBJ2-2; TRBD1 might be the D (5 bases). V lost 5 bases and J 4 bases, leaving 15 bases between the germline ends. The germline V gene encodes CDR1 SGHDT and CDR2 YYEEEE. The CDR3 covers 15 residues. The CDR3 DNA reads TGTGCCAGCAGTCAAGTCGACAGAATCACCGGGGAGCTGTTTTTT. It encodes CASSQVDRITGELFF.

With respect to this clone: Other DNA sequences from this sample encode an identical CDR3 as well. This chain connects TRBV3-1 (or the pseudogene TRBV3-2) to TRBJ1-1, with 8 bases lining up with TRBD1. Germline V lookup: CDR1 LGHDT, CDR2 YNNKEL (reference sequence). This CDR3 has 14 amino acids. J lost 2 bases, V lost 4 bases, and 3 bases had no gene match. CDR3: CASSLGQGNTEAFF. The CDR3 DNA sequence: TGTGCCAGCAGCCTAGGACAGGGTAACACTGAAGCTTTCTTT.

V gene TRBV6-5 combines with J gene TRBJ2-7; tentatively, D is TRBD2 (6 bases). V was pared by 8 bases and J by 3 bases, with 17 bases between. This CDR3 has 14 amino acids. Looked up from germline, CDR1 is MNHEY and CDR2 is SVGAGI. The CDR3 is CASSRNGGLYEQYV. The CDR3 bases are TGTGCCAGCTCTCGAAATGGGGGACTCTACGAGCAGTACGTC.

This clone was counted a single time. The J gene is TRBJ2-5, the V gene TRBV7-7, with 7 bases fitting TRBD1. The germline gives CDR1 SSHAT, CDR2 FNYEAQ (reference sequence). The CDR3 consists of 14 residues. V lost 5 bases to trimming and J lost 5 bases; unmatched junction nucleotides: 8. The CDR3 coding sequence is TGTGCCAGCAGCCAAGACAGGGTAGGCGAGACCCAGTACTTC. This codes for CASSQDRVGETQYF.

This chain connects TRBV10-3 to TRBJ1-2; no reliable D call. There are 14 residues in the CDR3. Germline CDR1 ENHRY, CDR2 SYGVKD. V lost 6 bases and J lost 2, with 13 bases in between. CDR3 region: CAISDAARNYGYTF. In DNA, the CDR3 is TGTGCCATCAGCGACGCGGCCCGGAACTATGGCTACACCTTC.

V and J are TRBV11-2 and TRBJ1-2; the D gene is possibly TRBD1 (5 bases). The CDR3 loop spans 14 amino acids. The V gene's germline CDR1 is SGHAT and CDR2 FQNNGV. V lost 1 base and J lost 3, with 9 bases in between. The DNA for the CDR3 is TGTGCCAGCAGCTTAGGCATCAGGGACTATGGCTACACCTTC. Translation: CASSLGIRDYGYTF.

This chain uses TRBV5-1 with TRBJ1-6; 7 nucleotides agree with TRBD1. V dropped 4 bases and J dropped 6; count of bases not matched to a gene: 10. Germline-derived CDR1 and CDR2 are SGHRS and YFSETQ. CDR3 size: 16 residues. The CDR3 loop reads CASSPRQGSPNSPLHF. The CDR3 DNA sequence: TGCGCCAGCAGCCCGAGACAGGGTAGTCCTAATTCACCCCTCCACTTT.

This clone was detected once. V and J are TRBV30 and TRBJ1-1; the D is unclear. Germline CDR1 GTSNPN, CDR2 SVGIG (reference sequence). CDR3 length equals 13 residues. V lost 8 bases and J 1 base, leaving 14 bases between the germline ends. The CDR3 loop reads CAGRILKNTEAFF. The DNA for the CDR3 is TGTGCCGGCAGGATTCTGAAGAACACTGAAGCTTTCTTT.

V usage is TRBV24-1 and J usage is TRBJ1-5, with no clear D. Germline CDR1 reads KGHDR; CDR2 reads SFDVKD. V was cut by 0 bases and J by 10 bases, with 9 bases left in between. The CDR3 has 13 amino acids. The CDR3 sequence is CATSDLRLSPQHF. DNA for the CDR3: TGTGCCACCAGTGATTTGCGTCTGTCCCCCCAGCATTTT.

The chain recombines TRBV4-2 with TRBJ1-4; D remains ambiguous. The germline V gene encodes CDR1 LGHNA and CDR2 YNFKEQ. Trimming cost V 0 bases and J 4 bases, with 12 bases left between them. The CDR3 covers 16 residues. As DNA, the CDR3 is TGTGCCAGCAGCCAAGAAGGAGGGTACTTTAATGAAAAACTGTTTTTT. This codes for CASSQEGGYFNEKLFF.

This clone was observed a few times. The rearrangement uses TRBV24-1 and TRBJ1-5; D uncertain. The length of the CDR3 is 16 residues. V lost 4 bases and J 4 bases, leaving 16 bases between the germline ends. The V gene's germline CDR1 is KGHDR and CDR2 SFDVKD. CDR3 DNA: TGTGCCACCAGTGAGCCTAATCCAGGTGCTAATCAGCCCCAGCATTTT. Its protein product is CATSEPNPGANQPQHF.

This chain joins TRBV11-3 and TRBJ2-7; TRBD1 agrees at 10 bases. The CDR3 is 14 amino acids. From germline, CDR1 is SGHNT and CDR2 YENEEA. Trimming took 1 base from V and 3 from J; bases not matched to a gene: 0. CDR3 DNA sequence: TGTGCCAGCAGCTTAGGGACAGGGGGCTACGAGCAGTACGTC. It translates to CASSLGTGGYEQYV.

The gene calls are TRBV4-1 and TRBJ2-3; D is unresolved. The CDR3 has 15 residues. Trimming left V 1 base short and J 0 bases short, with 8 bases between. Looked up from germline, CDR1 is MGHRA and CDR2 is YSYEKL. DNA of the CDR3: TGCGCCAGCAGCCAAGGTCTTCTTAGCACAGATACGCAGTATTTT. Its protein is CASSQGLLSTDTQYF.